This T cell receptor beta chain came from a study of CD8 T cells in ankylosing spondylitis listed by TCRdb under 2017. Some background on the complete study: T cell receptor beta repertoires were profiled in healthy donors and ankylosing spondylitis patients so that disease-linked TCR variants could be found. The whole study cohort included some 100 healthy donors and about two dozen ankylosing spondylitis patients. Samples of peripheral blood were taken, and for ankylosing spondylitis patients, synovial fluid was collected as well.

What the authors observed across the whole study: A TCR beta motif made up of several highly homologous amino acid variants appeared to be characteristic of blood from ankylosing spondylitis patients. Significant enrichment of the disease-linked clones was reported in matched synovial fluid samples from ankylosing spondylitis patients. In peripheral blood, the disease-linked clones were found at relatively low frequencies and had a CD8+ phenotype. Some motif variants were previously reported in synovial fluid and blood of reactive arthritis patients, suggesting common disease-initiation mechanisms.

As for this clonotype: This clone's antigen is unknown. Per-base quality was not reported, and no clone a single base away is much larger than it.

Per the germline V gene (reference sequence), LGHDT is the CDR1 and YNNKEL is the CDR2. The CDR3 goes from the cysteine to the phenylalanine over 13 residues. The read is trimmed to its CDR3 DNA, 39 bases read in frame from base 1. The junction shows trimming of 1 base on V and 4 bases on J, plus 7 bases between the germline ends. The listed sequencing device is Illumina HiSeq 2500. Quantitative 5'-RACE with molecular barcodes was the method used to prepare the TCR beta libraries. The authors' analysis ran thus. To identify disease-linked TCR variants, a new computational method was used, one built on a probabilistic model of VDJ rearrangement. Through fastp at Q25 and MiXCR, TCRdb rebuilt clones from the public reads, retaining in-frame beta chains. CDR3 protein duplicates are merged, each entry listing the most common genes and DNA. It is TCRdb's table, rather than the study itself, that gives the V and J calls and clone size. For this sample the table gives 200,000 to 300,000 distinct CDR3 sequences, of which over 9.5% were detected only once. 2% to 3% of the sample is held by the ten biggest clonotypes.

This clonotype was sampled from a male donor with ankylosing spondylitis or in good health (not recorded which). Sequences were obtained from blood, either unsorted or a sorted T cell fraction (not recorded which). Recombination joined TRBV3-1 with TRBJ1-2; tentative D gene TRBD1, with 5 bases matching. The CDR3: CASSQAQGYGYTF. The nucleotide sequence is TGTGCCAGCAGCCAAGCTCAGGGCTATGGCTACACCTTC.